Below are 11 T cell receptor beta chains sequenced from a single sample in a study of CD8 T cells in Susac syndrome. Random hexamers were used to reverse transcribe roughly 0.45 to 1 ug of RNA. TCRdb reprocessed the immunoSEQ multiplex PCR reads with MiXCR, giving one entry per CDR3 protein. The table includes roughly 110,000 distinct CDR3 sequences, roughly 94% detected once. Sequencing was done on a sample of CD8+ T cells from PBMCs. The source is a human donor with Susac syndrome.

V and J are TRBV29-1 and TRBJ2-4, with TRBD1 identical over 7 bases. The J segment lost 0 bases and the V segment lost 2 bases, leaving 10 bases of the junction unmatched. CDR1 and CDR2 (germline): SQVTM, ANQGSEA. The CDR3 is made up of 17 amino acids. CDR3 sequence reads: CSVESGTDFLAKNIQYF. The CDR3 region has the DNA TGCAGCGTTGAATCGGGGACAGACTTTTTAGCCAAAAACATTCAGTACTTC. Complete variable domain (other parts from reference TRBV29-1 and TRBJ2-4): SAVISQKPSRDICQRGTSLTIQCQVDSQVTMMFWYRQQPGQSLTLIATANQGSEATYESGFVIDKFPISRPNLTFSTLTVSNMSPEDSSIYLCSVESGTDFLAKNIQYFGAGTRLSVL.

The V gene is TRBV9, the J gene TRBJ2-5, with 9 positions matching TRBD2. Germline CDR1 reads SGDLS; CDR2 reads YYNGEE. Trimming at V came to 4 bases and at J to 0 bases, leaving 7 bases not matched to a gene. This CDR3 has 16 residues. The CDR3 DNA sequence: TGTGCCAGCAGCCCTGGACTAGCGCGGGACCAAGAGACCCAGTACTTC. Amino acid sequence: CASSPGLARDQETQYF. The full variable domain, in which reference TRBV9 and TRBJ2-5 provide the parts outside the CDR3, is DSGVTQTPKHLITATGQRVTLRCSPRSGDLSVYWYQQSLDQGLQFLIQYYNGEERAKGNILERFSAQQFPDLHSELNLSSLELGDSALYFCASSPGLARDQETQYFGPGTRLLVL.

The chain combines TRBV20-1 with TRBJ2-7; unclear D gene. CDR1 DFQATT and CDR2 SNEGSKA come from the germline V gene (reference sequence). Between the trimmed V and J ends, which lost 6 bases and 0 bases, there was a span of 9 bases. CDR3 length: 12 amino acids. DNA for the CDR3: TGCAGTGCACTGATTAACTCCTACGAGCAGTACTTC. This gives the protein CSALINSYEQYF.

The genes are TRBV9 and TRBJ1-2, with D possibly being TRBD1 (5 bases). The CDR3 sequence is 15 residues long. CDR1 is SGDLS and CDR2 is YYNGEE in the germline V gene. V gave up 0 bases and J gave up 1 base, with 10 bases separating them. In nucleotides, the CDR3 is TGTGCCAGCAGCGTAGCGGCAGGGATTAACTATGGCTACACCTTC. Protein sequence: CASSVAAGINYGYTF.

The CDR3 protein is CSARGLSGVGDTQYF. CDR3 nucleotide sequence: TGCAGTGCTAGGGGTTTGAGCGGGGTAGGCGATACGCAGTATTTT. This sequence joins TRBV20-1 and TRBJ2-3, with TRBD2 matching over 7 bases. Trimming at V came to 3 bases and at J to 6 bases, leaving 12 bases not matched to a gene. CDR1 DFQATT and CDR2 SNEGSKA come from the germline V gene (reference sequence). The CDR3 covers 15 residues.

The chain employs TRBV9 and TRBJ2-1, with 11 bases that match TRBD2. The CDR3 runs to 15 residues. In germline, CDR1 is SGDLS, CDR2 YYNGEE. The V segment lost 5 bases and the J segment 2 bases; nucleotides outside the gene matches: 3. The CDR3 DNA sequence: TGTGCCAGCAGTGATAGCGGGGGGGCCTACAATGAGCAGTTCTTC. Amino acids: CASSDSGGAYNEQFF.

The rearrangement links TRBV20-1 to TRBJ1-5; no clear D. Germline CDR1 reads DFQATT; CDR2 reads SNEGSKA (reference sequence). This CDR3 has 13 amino acids. The V and J ends lost 0 bases and 2 bases respectively, with 5 bases between them. The CDR3 DNA follows: TGCAGTGCTAGAGATTTCCGCAATCAGCCCCAGCATTTT. As protein: CSARDFRNQPQHF.

This chain joins TRBV20-1 and TRBJ2-7, with unresolved D. Trimming shortened V by 2 bases and J by 0 bases, and 8 bases separated the two germline ends. Germline V gene data show CDR1 as DFQATT and CDR2 as SNEGSKA (reference sequence). The CDR3 spans 13 residues. The CDR3 reads CSARPGSSYEQYF. In DNA form, the CDR3 reads TGCAGTGCTAGACCAGGTTCCTCCTACGAGCAGTACTTC.

This chain uses TRBV9 with TRBJ2-1; D possibly corresponds to TRBD2 (5 bases). V lost 4 bases and J 7 bases, leaving 12 bases between the germline ends. The germline V gene encodes CDR1 SGDLS and CDR2 YYNGEE. This CDR3 contains 13 residues. CDR3 coding DNA: TGTGCCAGCAGCAGGTCTAGCATAAATGAGCAGTTCTTC. It encodes CASSRSSINEQFF.

This clonotype was counted once. The chain recombines TRBV27 with TRBJ1-2; 7 nucleotides align to TRBD1. With 4 bases clipped from V and 8 bases from J, the junction kept 10 bases outside the gene matches. Germline-derived CDR1 and CDR2 are MNHEY and SMNVEV (reference sequence). The CDR3 totals 14 residues. The CDR3 sequence: CASSSLLGGQGYTF. CDR3 coding DNA: TGTGCCAGCAGTTCCCTTCTAGGGGGCCAGGGCTACACCTTC.

In its sample, this clonotype was seen a few times. As DNA, the CDR3 is TGTGCCAGCAGTTACTCGAAAACAGACGATTATGGCTACACCTTC. This sequence encodes CASSYSKTDDYGYTF. The V and J genes are TRBV6-2 or TRBV6-3 and TRBJ1-2; D is undetermined. Germline CDR1 and CDR2: MNHEY and SVGEGT. V dropped 0 bases and J dropped 5 bases, with 13 bases sitting between them. The CDR3 consists of 15 residues.